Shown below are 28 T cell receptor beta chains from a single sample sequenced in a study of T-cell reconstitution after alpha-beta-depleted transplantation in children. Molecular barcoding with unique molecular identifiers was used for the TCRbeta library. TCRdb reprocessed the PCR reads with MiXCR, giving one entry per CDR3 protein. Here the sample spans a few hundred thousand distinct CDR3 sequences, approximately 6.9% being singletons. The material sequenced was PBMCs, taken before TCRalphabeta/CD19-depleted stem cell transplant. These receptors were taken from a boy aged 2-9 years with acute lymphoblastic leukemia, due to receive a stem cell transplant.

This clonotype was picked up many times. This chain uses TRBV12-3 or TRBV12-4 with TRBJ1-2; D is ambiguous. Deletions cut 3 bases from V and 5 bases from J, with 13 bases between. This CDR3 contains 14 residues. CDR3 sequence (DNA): TGTGCCAGCAGTTTCTCAGGCAGTTCTTATGGCTACACCTTC. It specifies CASSFSGSSYGYTF.

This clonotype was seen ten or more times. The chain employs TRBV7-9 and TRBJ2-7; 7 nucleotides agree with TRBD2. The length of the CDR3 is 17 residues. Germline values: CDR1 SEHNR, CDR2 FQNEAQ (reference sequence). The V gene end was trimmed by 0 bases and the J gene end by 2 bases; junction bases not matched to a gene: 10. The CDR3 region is CASSLAISGAPPYEQYF. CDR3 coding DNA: TGTGCCAGCAGCTTAGCAATAAGCGGGGCCCCCCCCTACGAGCAGTACTTC.

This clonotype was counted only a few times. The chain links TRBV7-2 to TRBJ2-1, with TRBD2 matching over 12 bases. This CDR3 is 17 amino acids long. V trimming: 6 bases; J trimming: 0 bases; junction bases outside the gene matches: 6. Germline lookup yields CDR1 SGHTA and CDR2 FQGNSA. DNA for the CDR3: TGTGCCAGCAGTCGGACTAGCGGGACTAGCTCCTACAATGAGCAGTTCTTC. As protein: CASSRTSGTSSYNEQFF. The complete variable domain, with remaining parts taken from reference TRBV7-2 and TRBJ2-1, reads GAGVSQSPSNKVTEKGKDVELRCDPISGHTALYWYRQSLGQGLEFLIYFQGNSAPDKSGLPSDRFSAERTGGSVSTLTIQRTQQEDSAVYLCASSRTSGTSSYNEQFFGPGTRLTVL.

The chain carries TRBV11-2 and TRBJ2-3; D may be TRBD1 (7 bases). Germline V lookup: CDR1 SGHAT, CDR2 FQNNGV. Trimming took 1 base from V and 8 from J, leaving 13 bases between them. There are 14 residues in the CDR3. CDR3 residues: CASSLGAGGGTQYF. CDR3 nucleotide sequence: TGTGCCAGCAGCTTAGGGGCAGGGGGAGGTACGCAGTATTTT.

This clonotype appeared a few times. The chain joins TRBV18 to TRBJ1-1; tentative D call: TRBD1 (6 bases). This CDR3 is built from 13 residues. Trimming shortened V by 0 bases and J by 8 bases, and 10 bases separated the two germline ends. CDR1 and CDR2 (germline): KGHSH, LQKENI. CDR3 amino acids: CASSPPRTAEAFF. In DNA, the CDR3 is TGTGCCAGCTCACCACCCCGGACAGCCGAAGCTTTCTTT. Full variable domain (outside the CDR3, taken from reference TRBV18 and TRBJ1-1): NAGVMQNPRHLVRRRGQEARLRCSPMKGHSHVYWYRQLPEEGLKFMVYLQKENIIDESGMPKERFSAEFPKEGPSILRIQQVVRGDSAAYFCASSPPRTAEAFFGQGTRLTVV.

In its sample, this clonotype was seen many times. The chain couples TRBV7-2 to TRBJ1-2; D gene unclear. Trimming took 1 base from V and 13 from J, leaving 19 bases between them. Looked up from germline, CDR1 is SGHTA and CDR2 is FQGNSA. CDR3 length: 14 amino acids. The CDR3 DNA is TGTGCCAGCAGCTTAGACGGACCTAACGTGGGTCTCACCTTC. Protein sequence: CASSLDGPNVGLTF.

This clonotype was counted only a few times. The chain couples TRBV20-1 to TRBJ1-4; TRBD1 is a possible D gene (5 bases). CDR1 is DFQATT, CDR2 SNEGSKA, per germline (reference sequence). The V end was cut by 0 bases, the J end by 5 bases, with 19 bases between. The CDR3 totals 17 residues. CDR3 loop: CSARDMRVGGWNEKLFF. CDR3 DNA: TGCAGTGCTAGAGATATGCGAGTCGGGGGATGGAATGAAAAACTGTTTTTT.

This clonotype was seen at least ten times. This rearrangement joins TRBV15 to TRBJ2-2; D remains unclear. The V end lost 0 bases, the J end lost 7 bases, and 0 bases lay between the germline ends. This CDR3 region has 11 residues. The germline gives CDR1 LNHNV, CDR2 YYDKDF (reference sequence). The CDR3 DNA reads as TGTGCCACCAGCAGAGACGGGGAGCTGTTTTTT. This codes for CATSRDGELFF.

As DNA, the CDR3 is TGCGCCAGCAGCTTGGGGGACAGGGACCAAGAGACCCAGTACTTC. The encoded protein is CASSLGDRDQETQYF. The chain recombines TRBV5-1 with TRBJ2-5; 9 bases agree with TRBD1. The CDR3 totals 15 residues. Per the germline V gene, CDR1 is SGHRS and CDR2 is YFSETQ. J gave up 0 bases and V 0 bases, and 0 bases lay outside the gene matches.

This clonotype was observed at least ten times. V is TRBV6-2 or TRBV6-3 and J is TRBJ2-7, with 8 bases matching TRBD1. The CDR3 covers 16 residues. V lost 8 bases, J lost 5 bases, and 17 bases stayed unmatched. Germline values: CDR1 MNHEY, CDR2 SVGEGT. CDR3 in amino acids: CASLLDGVRGQNEQYF. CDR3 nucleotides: TGTGCCAGCTTACTCGACGGGGTCAGGGGGCAGAACGAGCAGTACTTC.

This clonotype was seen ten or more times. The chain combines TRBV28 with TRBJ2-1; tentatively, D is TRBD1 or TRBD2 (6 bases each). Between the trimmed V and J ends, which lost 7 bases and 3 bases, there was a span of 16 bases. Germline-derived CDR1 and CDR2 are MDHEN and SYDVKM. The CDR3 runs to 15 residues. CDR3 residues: CASTVEGGRYNEQFF. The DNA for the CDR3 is TGTGCCAGCACCGTGGAGGGGGGCCGCTACAATGAGCAGTTCTTC.

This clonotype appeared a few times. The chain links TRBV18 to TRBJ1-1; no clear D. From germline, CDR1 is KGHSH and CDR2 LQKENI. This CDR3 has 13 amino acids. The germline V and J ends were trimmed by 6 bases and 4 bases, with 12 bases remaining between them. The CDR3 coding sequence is TGTGCCAGCTCCTCAGGTGCAGGCACTGAAGCTTTCTTT. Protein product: CASSSGAGTEAFF.

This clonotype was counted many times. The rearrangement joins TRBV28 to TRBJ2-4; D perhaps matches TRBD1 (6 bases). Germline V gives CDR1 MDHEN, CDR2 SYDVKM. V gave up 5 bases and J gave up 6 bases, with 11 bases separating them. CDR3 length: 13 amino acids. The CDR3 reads CASSGKGGNIQYF. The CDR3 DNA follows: TGTGCCAGCAGTGGGAAAGGGGGAAACATTCAGTACTTC.

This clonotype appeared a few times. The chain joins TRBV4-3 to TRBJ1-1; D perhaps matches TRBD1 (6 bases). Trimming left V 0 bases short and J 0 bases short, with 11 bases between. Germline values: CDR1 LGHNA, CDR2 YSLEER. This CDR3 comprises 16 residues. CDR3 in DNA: TGCGCCAGCAGCCAAGAGTCCGGACAGCTGAACACTGAAGCTTTCTTT. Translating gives CASSQESGQLNTEAFF.

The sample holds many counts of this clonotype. CDR3 bases: TGCAGCGTTGAACTGCCCACCGTGTACAATGAGCAGTTCTTC. As protein: CSVELPTVYNEQFF. The chain uses TRBV29-1 and TRBJ2-1, with D unresolved. V was pared by 2 bases and J by 4 bases, with 12 bases between. Germline V gene data show CDR1 as SQVTM and CDR2 as ANQGSEA. The CDR3 has 14 amino acids.

DNA of the CDR3: TGCGCCAGCAGCCAAGCGGGACACTACCAAGAGACCCAGTACTTC. As protein: CASSQAGHYQETQYF. The chain recombines TRBV4-3 with TRBJ2-5; perhaps TRBD1 as D (6 bases). Looked up from germline, CDR1 is LGHNA and CDR2 is YSLEER. The CDR3 loop spans 15 amino acids. V was shortened by 1 base and J by 0 bases, with 9 bases between the two germline ends.

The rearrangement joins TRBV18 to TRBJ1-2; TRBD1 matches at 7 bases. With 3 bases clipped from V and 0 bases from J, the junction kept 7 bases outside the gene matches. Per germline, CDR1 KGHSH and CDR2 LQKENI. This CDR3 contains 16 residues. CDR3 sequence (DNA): TGTGCCAGCTCACCCCAAGGACAGGCAGCTAACTATGGCTACACCTTC. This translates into CASSPQGQAANYGYTF. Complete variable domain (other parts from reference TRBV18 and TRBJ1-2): NAGVMQNPRHLVRRRGQEARLRCSPMKGHSHVYWYRQLPEEGLKFMVYLQKENIIDESGMPKERFSAEFPKEGPSILRIQQVVRGDSAAYFCASSPQGQAANYGYTFGSGTRLTVV.

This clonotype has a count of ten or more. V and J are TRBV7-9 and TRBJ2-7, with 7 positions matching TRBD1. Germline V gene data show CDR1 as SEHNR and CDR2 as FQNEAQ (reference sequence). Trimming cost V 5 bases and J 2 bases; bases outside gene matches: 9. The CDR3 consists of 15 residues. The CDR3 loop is CASSVTGQKAYEQYF. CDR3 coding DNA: TGTGCCAGCAGCGTGACAGGGCAGAAGGCCTACGAGCAGTACTTC.

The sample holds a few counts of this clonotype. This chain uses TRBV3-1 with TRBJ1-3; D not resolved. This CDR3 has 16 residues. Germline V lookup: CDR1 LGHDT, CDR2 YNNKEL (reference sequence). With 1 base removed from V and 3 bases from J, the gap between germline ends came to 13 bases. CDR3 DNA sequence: TGTGCCAGCAGCCAAGGAGACCGGGCTTTTGGAAACACCATATATTTT. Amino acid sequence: CASSQGDRAFGNTIYF. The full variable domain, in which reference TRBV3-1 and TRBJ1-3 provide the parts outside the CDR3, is DTAVSQTPKYLVTQMGNDKSIKCEQNLGHDTMYWYKQDSKKFLKIMFSYNNKELIINETVPNRFSPKSPDKAHLNLHINSLELGDSAVYFCASSQGDRAFGNTIYFGEGSWLTVV.

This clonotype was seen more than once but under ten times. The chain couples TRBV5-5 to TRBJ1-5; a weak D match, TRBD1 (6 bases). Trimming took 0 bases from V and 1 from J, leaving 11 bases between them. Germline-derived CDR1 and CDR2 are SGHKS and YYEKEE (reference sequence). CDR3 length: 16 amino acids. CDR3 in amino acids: CASSLDRVLSNQPQHF. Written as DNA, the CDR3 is TGTGCCAGCAGCTTGGACAGGGTGCTGAGCAATCAGCCCCAGCATTTT.

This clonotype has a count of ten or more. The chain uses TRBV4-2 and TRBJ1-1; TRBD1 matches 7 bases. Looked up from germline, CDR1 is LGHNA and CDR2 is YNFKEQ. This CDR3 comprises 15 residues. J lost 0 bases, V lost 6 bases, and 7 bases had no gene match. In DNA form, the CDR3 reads TGTGCCAGCAGTACTCTACAGGGGATGAACACTGAAGCTTTCTTT. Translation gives CASSTLQGMNTEAFF.

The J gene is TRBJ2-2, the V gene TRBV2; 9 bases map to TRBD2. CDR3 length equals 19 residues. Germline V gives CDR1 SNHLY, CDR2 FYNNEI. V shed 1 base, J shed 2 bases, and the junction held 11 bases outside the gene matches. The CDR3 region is CASSEVSAGGPANTGELFF. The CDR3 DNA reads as TGTGCCAGCAGTGAAGTTTCAGCGGGAGGTCCCGCCAACACCGGGGAGCTGTTTTTT.

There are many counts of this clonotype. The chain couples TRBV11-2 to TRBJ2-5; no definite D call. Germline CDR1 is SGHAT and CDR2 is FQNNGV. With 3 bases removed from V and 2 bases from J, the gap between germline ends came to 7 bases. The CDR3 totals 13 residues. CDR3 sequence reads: CASSFNWQETQYF. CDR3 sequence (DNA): TGTGCCAGCAGCTTTAACTGGCAAGAGACCCAGTACTTC.

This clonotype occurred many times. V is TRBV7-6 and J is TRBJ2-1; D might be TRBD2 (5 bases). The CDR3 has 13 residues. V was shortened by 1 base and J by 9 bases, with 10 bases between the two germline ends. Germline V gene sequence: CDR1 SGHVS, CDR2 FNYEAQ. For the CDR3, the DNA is TGTGCCAGCAGCTTAGATTTTGGGAGTGAGCAGTTCTTC. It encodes CASSLDFGSEQFF.

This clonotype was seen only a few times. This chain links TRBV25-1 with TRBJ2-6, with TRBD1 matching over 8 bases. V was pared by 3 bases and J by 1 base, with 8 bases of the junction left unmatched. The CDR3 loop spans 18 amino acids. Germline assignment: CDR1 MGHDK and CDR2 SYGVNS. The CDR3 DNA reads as TGTGCCAGCAGTGACAGGGACAGGACTTCTTCTGGGGCCAACGTCCTGACTTTC. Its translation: CASSDRDRTSSGANVLTF.

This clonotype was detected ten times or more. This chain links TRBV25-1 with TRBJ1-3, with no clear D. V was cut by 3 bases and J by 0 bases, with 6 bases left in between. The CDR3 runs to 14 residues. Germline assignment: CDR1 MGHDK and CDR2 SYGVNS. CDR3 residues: CASSDQSSGNTIYF. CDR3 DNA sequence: TGTGCCAGCAGTGACCAGTCCTCTGGAAACACCATATATTTT.

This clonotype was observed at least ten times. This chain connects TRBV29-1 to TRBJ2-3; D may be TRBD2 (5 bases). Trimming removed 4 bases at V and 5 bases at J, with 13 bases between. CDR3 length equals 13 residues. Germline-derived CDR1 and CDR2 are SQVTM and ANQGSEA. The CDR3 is CSVAGSGKDTQYF. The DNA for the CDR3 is TGCAGCGTTGCGGGGTCGGGGAAAGATACGCAGTATTTT.

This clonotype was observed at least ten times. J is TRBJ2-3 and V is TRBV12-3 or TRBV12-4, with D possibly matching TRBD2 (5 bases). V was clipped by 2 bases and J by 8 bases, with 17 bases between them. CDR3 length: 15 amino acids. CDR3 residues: CASSLSSGPGLTQYF. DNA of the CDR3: TGTGCCAGCAGTTTAAGCAGCGGCCCGGGCCTTACGCAGTATTTT.